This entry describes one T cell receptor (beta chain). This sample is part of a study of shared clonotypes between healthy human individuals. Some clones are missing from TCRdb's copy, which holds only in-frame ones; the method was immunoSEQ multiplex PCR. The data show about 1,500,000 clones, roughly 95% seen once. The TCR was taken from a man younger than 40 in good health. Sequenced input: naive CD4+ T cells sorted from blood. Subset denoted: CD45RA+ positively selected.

The CDR3 sequence is CASSYRGMGTGELFF. In DNA, the CDR3 is TGTGCCAGCAGCTATAGGGGGATGGGCACCGGGGAGCTGTTTTTT. The V call is TRBV7-3, the J call TRBJ2-2; tentative D call: TRBD1 (6 bases). Trimming took 4 bases from V and 4 from J, leaving 13 bases between them. This CDR3 is 15 amino acids long. Germline-derived CDR1 and CDR2 are SGHTA and FQGTGA. The whole variable domain, filled in from reference TRBV7-3 and TRBJ2-2, reads GAGVSQTPSNKVTEKGKYVELRCDPISGHTALYWYRQSLGQGPEFLIYFQGTGAADDSGLPNDRFFAVRPEGSVSTLKIQRTERGDSAVYLCASSYRGMGTGELFFGEGSRLTVL.